Each of the 7 T cell receptor beta chains below was sequenced from the same sample in a study of identical twins. MiXCR, applied by TCRdb to the 5' RACE reads, yields one record per CDR3 protein. The sample records about 260,000 distinct CDR3 sequences, around 6.6% being singletons. In addition, the sample was reused for a study of yellow fever vaccine responses in identical twins.

The sequenced sample consisted of memory (CD45RO+) T cells sorted from blood. Receptor source: a woman younger than 30 in good health.

This clonotype was seen more than once but under ten times. The rearrangement joins TRBV6-1 to TRBJ2-2, with D possibly TRBD1 on 6 matching bases. The germline V gene encodes CDR1 MNHNS and CDR2 SASEGT. This CDR3 spans 15 amino acids. V was cut by 5 bases and J by 6 bases, with 16 bases left in between. DNA of the CDR3: TGTGCCAGCAGTAAATCACACAGGGACGCCGGGGAGCTGTTTTTT. Its translation: CASSKSHRDAGELFF.

In this sample, this clonotype turned up a few times. The J gene is TRBJ2-3, the V gene TRBV5-1; 11 bases fit TRBD1. Per the germline V gene, CDR1 is SGHRS and CDR2 is YFSETQ. With V trimmed by 0 bases and J by 3 bases, 3 bases remained unmatched. This CDR3 has 16 amino acids. The CDR3 bases are TGCGCCAGCAGCTTGGATGGACAGGGGGCAACAGATACGCAGTATTTT. Its protein is CASSLDGQGATDTQYF.

This clonotype was observed many times. J is TRBJ1-4 and V is TRBV12-3 or TRBV12-4; the D gene is possibly TRBD1 (5 bases). V shed 3 bases and J shed 5 bases, with 13 bases lying between them. The CDR3 totals 15 residues. CDR3 sequence: CASSLDGGGNEKLFF. In DNA, the CDR3 is TGTGCCAGCAGTTTGGACGGGGGGGGGAATGAAAAACTGTTTTTT.

This clonotype came up many times. The chain couples TRBV20-1 to TRBJ2-1; D is unclear. The CDR3 spans 15 residues. The germline CDR1 and CDR2 sequences are DFQATT and SNEGSKA (reference sequence). V was clipped by 3 bases and J by 2 bases, with 14 bases between them. In DNA form, the CDR3 reads TGCAGTGCTAGGGTCGGCGGCACCGCCTACAATGAGCAGTTCTTC. This encodes CSARVGGTAYNEQFF.

Only a few counts were recorded for this clonotype. J is TRBJ2-7 and V is TRBV20-1; D not resolved. CDR3 length: 14 amino acids. Deletions cut 6 bases from V and 1 base from J, with 16 bases between. Germline V CDR1 and CDR2: DFQATT, SNEGSKA (reference sequence). The CDR3 nucleotides are TGCAGTGCAACGCCCCCGCGCGGATCCTACGAGCAGTACTTC. It yields the protein CSATPPRGSYEQYF.

In its sample, this clonotype was seen a few times. The genes are TRBV29-1 and TRBJ1-4, with a tentative D call TRBD1 (5 bases). The CDR3 extends over 13 amino acids. In germline, CDR1 is SQVTM, CDR2 ANQGSEA. The V end was cut by 6 bases, the J end by 3 bases, with 11 bases between. The CDR3 region has the DNA TGCAGCGTCGCCAGGGCGCCTAATGAAAAACTGTTTTTT. Protein sequence: CSVARAPNEKLFF.

Ten or more counts support this clonotype. The genes are TRBV25-1 and TRBJ1-2, with unresolved D. Germline CDR1 reads MGHDK; CDR2 reads SYGVNS. The CDR3 is 13 residues long. Trimming cost V 2 bases and J 8 bases, with 12 bases left between them. The CDR3 DNA sequence: TGTGCCAGCAGTGAAGCCGCTTCGAGAGGCTACACCTTC. Amino acids: CASSEAASRGYTF.